This TCR beta chain originates from a study of PD-1 blockade in classical Hodgkin lymphoma. Turning to the study itself: Every 2 weeks, patients got 3 mg/kg intravenous nivolumab. Whole-study results and caveats: Factors driving the repertoire differences, possibly disease activity or prior therapy, remain undefined. Prior to therapy, complete responders displayed diversity much like that of newly diagnosed patients. By C4D1 there was a significant rise in CD4+ TCR diversity but not in CD8+ TCR diversity.

Each and every patient relapsed after autologous stem cell transplantation, and patients got differing brentuximab vedotin exposure. Sequencing used immunoSEQ multiplex PCR; TCRdb keeps in-frame clones, though not all of them. The sample has some 17,000 clones, around 75% seen once; the top ten hold roughly 5%. This CDR3 contains 11 residues. The germline V gene has CDR1 SQVTM and CDR2 ANQGSEA. This clone appeared once. Antigen unknown. V usage is TRBV29-1 and J usage is TRBJ1-2; D is unresolved. The sequenced sample was peripheral blood mononuclear cells (PBMCs), obtained at baseline. This clonotype was obtained from a human donor with classical Hodgkin lymphoma. CDR3 loop: CTTSLDYGYTF. In DNA form, the CDR3 reads TGCACCACGAGCCTGGACTATGGCTACACCTTC. Complete variable domain (other parts from reference TRBV29-1 and TRBJ1-2): SAVISQKPSRDICQRGTSLTIQCQVDSQVTMMFWYRQQPGQSLTLIATANQGSEATYESGFVIDKFPISRPNLTFSTLTVSNMSPEDSSIYLCTTSLDYGYTFGSGTRLTVV.